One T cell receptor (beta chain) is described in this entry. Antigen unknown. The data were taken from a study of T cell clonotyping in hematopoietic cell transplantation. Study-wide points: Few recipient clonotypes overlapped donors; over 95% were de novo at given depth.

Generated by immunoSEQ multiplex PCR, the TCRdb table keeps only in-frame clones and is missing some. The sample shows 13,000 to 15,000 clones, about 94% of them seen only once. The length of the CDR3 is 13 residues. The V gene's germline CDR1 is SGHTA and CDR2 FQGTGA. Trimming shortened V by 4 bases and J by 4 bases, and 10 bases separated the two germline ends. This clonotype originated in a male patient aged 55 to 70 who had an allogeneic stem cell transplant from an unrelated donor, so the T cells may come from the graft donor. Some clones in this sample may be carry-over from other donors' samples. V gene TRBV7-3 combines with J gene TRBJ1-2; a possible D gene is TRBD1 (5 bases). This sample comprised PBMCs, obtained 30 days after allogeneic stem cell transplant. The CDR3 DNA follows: TGTGCCAGCAGCTCTAATGGGGGCTATGGCTACACCTTC. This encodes CASSSNGGYGYTF.